A single sample is the source of the 20 T cell receptor beta chains below, sequenced in a study of blood T cell repertoires in COVID-19. Produced via immunoSEQ multiplex PCR; TCRdb's table is partial and in-frame only. The sample lists roughly 130,000 clones; 80% to 90% were seen once. Sequencing input: peripheral blood. The receptors derive from a man in his forties with acute or convalescent COVID-19.

V and J are TRBV11-2 and TRBJ1-3; the D is unclear. From germline, CDR1 is SGHAT and CDR2 FQNNGV. The CDR3 is made up of 15 amino acids. V shed 2 bases and J shed 1 base, with 9 bases lying between them. Here the CDR3 reads CASSLLGGSGNTIYF. CDR3 coding DNA: TGTGCCAGCAGCTTATTGGGAGGGTCTGGAAACACCATATATTTT.

DNA for the CDR3: TGTGCCTGGACGACTAGCGGCAACAATGAGCAGTTCTTC. Residues: CAWTTSGNNEQFF. The V and J genes are TRBV30 and TRBJ2-1; 9 bases agree with TRBD2. CDR3 length: 13 amino acids. Germline V gives CDR1 GTSNPN, CDR2 SVGIG (reference sequence). J gave up 5 bases and V 4 bases, and 3 bases lay outside the gene matches.

The chain joins TRBV10-2 to TRBJ2-7, with 11 bases aligning to TRBD2. Germline V gives CDR1 WSHSY, CDR2 SAAADI. The CDR3 is 13 residues long. V gave up 7 bases and J gave up 3 bases; unmatched junction bases: 2. The CDR3 bases are TGCGCCAGCACGCTAGCGGGAGGCTACGAGCAGTACTTC. Protein sequence: CASTLAGGYEQYF.

This chain joins TRBV18 and TRBJ2-7, with D possibly being TRBD2 (6 bases). The CDR3 runs to 12 residues. The V end was cut by 2 bases, the J end by 7 bases, with 9 bases between. Looked up from germline, CDR1 is KGHSH and CDR2 is LQKENI. The CDR3 coding sequence is TGTGCCAGCTCACCAGCCAGCGGGGAGCAGTACTTC. Translated, it gives CASSPASGEQYF. The whole variable domain, remainder taken from reference TRBV18 and TRBJ2-7, is NAGVMQNPRHLVRRRGQEARLRCSPMKGHSHVYWYRQLPEEGLKFMVYLQKENIIDESGMPKERFSAEFPKEGPSILRIQQVVRGDSAAYFCASSPASGEQYFGPGTRLTVT.

The chain is built from TRBV5-4 and TRBJ2-2; tentative D call: TRBD2 (5 bases). The CDR3 spans 15 residues. Trimming pared 6 bases from V and 7 bases from J, leaving 19 bases between. The germline V gene encodes CDR1 SGHNT and CDR2 YYREEE (reference sequence). CDR3 region: CASTQELAGGGELFF. The CDR3 coding sequence is TGTGCCAGCACCCAGGAGCTAGCCGGAGGCGGGGAGCTGTTTTTT.

The chain joins TRBV1 to TRBJ2-7; TRBD1 is the table's D call, not checked against the DNA. TRBV1 is designated a pseudogene. This CDR3 has 15 amino acids. CDR3 amino acids: CTSSHRNRSSYEQYF. For the CDR3, the DNA is TGCACCAGCAGCCACAGGAACAGGAGCTCCTACGAGCAGTACTTC.

This chain links TRBV30 with TRBJ1-5, with no clear D. The CDR3 has 13 residues. Trimming pared 1 base from V and 5 bases from J, leaving 9 bases between. Per the germline V gene, CDR1 is GTSNPN and CDR2 is SVGIG (reference sequence). This chain's CDR3 is CAWSAEGDQPQHF. DNA of the CDR3: TGTGCCTGGAGTGCGGAGGGCGATCAGCCCCAGCATTTT.

This chain connects TRBV7-9 to TRBJ2-2, with a weak D call TRBD1 (6 bases). V gave up 5 bases and J gave up 4 bases, with 17 bases separating them. Germline assignment: CDR1 SEHNR and CDR2 FQNEAQ (reference sequence). This CDR3 has 16 amino acids. CDR3 region: CASSPRETGITGELFF. The CDR3 bases are TGTGCCAGCAGCCCGAGGGAGACAGGAATCACCGGGGAGCTGTTTTTT. Full variable domain (rest looked up from reference TRBV7-9 and TRBJ2-2): DTGVSQNPRHKITKRGQNVTFRCDPISEHNRLYWYRQTLGQGPEFLTYFQNEAQLEKSRLLSDRFSAERPKGSFSTLEIQRTEQGDSAMYLCASSPRETGITGELFFGEGSRLTVL.

The chain is built from TRBV5-8 and TRBJ1-1; TRBD1 aligns across 9 bases. Unmatched junction bases numbered 7, after V lost 5 bases and J lost 5 bases. This CDR3 is built from 14 residues. The V gene's germline CDR1 is SGHTS and CDR2 YDEGEE. The CDR3 here is CASSPDRGRTEAFF. The CDR3 coding sequence is TGTGCCAGCAGTCCGGACAGGGGTCGGACTGAAGCTTTCTTT. The full variable domain, in which reference TRBV5-8 and TRBJ1-1 provide the parts outside the CDR3, is EAGVTQSPTHLIKTRGQQATLRCSPISGHTSVYWYQQALGLGLQFLLWYDEGEERNRGNFPPRFSGRQFPNYSSELNVNALELEDSALYLCASSPDRGRTEAFFGQGTRLTVV.

V and J are TRBV6-5 and TRBJ2-6, with a tentative D call TRBD2 (5 bases). V lost 0 bases and J 7 bases, leaving 10 bases between the germline ends. The CDR3 has 15 amino acids. Germline V lookup: CDR1 MNHEY, CDR2 SVGAGI. The CDR3 sequence: CASSYSTGDANVLTF. In nucleotides, the CDR3 is TGTGCCAGCAGTTACTCGACCGGGGATGCCAACGTCCTGACTTTC.

The chain is built from TRBV10-3 and TRBJ1-1; D is perhaps TRBD1 (6 bases). The V and J ends lost 4 bases and 3 bases respectively, with 9 bases between them. CDR1 ENHRY and CDR2 SYGVKD come from the germline V gene. The CDR3 extends over 13 amino acids. The CDR3 region is CAISGQVDTEAFF. The DNA for the CDR3 is TGTGCCATCAGTGGACAGGTGGACACTGAAGCTTTCTTT.

The rearrangement uses TRBV5-4 and TRBJ2-5, with TRBD1 as a possible D gene (6 bases). V lost 4 bases to trimming and J lost 3 bases, with 10 bases between them. Germline V gene lookup returns CDR1 SGHNT and CDR2 YYREEE (reference sequence). CDR3 length: 13 residues. The CDR3 nucleotides are TGTGCCAGCAGCAACGACAGGAAAGAGACCCAGTACTTC. This encodes CASSNDRKETQYF. Full variable domain (missing parts from reference TRBV5-4 and TRBJ2-5): ETGVTQSPTHLIKTRGQQVTLRCSSQSGHNTVSWYQQALGQGPQFIFQYYREEENGRGNFPPRFSGLQFPNYSSELNVNALELDDSALYLCASSNDRKETQYFGPGTRLLVL.

The chain recombines TRBV18 with TRBJ1-3; TRBD1 matches at 8 bases. The CDR3 runs to 15 residues. J lost 5 bases, V lost 3 bases, and 6 bases had no gene match. Germline lookup yields CDR1 KGHSH and CDR2 LQKENI. CDR3: CASSPAQGARNTIYF. CDR3 bases: TGTGCCAGCTCACCGGCCCAGGGGGCGAGAAACACCATATATTTT.

This sequence joins TRBV5-6 and TRBJ2-1; 7 bases agree with TRBD1. V shed 0 bases, J shed 3 bases, and the junction held 0 bases outside the gene matches. The germline CDR1 and CDR2 sequences are SGHDT and YYEEEE. This CDR3 region has 14 residues. CDR3: CASSLGDSYNEQFF. In DNA form, the CDR3 reads TGTGCCAGCAGCTTGGGGGACAGCTACAATGAGCAGTTCTTC.

The chain carries TRBV5-1 and TRBJ1-2; 7 positions agree with TRBD1. In germline, CDR1 is SGHRS, CDR2 YFSETQ. Trimming cost V 5 bases and J 3 bases; bases outside gene matches: 7. CDR3 length equals 14 residues. CDR3: CASRFTGEYYGYTF. The DNA for the CDR3 is TGCGCCAGCAGGTTCACAGGGGAGTACTATGGCTACACCTTC. Supplemented by reference TRBV5-1 and TRBJ1-2, the full variable domain reads KAGVTQTPRYLIKTRGQQVTLSCSPISGHRSVSWYQQTPGQGLQFLFEYFSETQRNKGNFPGRFSGRQFSNSRSEMNVSTLELGDSALYLCASRFTGEYYGYTFGSGTRLTVV.

The V gene is TRBV7-9, the J gene TRBJ1-2; no clear D gene. Germline V CDR1 and CDR2: SEHNR, FQNEAQ (reference sequence). The V gene lost 2 bases and the J gene lost 2 bases, with 12 bases spanning the gap. This CDR3 spans 15 amino acids. The CDR3 DNA follows: TGTGCCAGCAGCTTACCTCTGACGGAGAACTATGGCTACACCTTC. Translation gives CASSLPLTENYGYTF.

This clone was observed a few times. The V gene is TRBV11-2, the J gene TRBJ2-7; TRBD2 matches 12 bases. CDR1 and CDR2 from the germline V gene are SGHAT and FQNNGV. With V trimmed by 5 bases and J by 5 bases, 7 bases remained unmatched. This CDR3 has 15 amino acids. The CDR3 spells CASSGSSGGAHEQYF. The CDR3 bases are TGTGCCAGCAGCGGTTCTAGCGGGGGGGCCCACGAGCAGTACTTC. The whole variable domain, remainder taken from reference TRBV11-2 and TRBJ2-7, is EAGVAQSPRYKIIEKRQSVAFWCNPISGHATLYWYQQILGQGPKLLIQFQNNGVVDDSQLPKDRFSAERLKGVDSTLKIQPAKLEDSAVYLCASSGSSGGAHEQYFGPGTRLTVT.

V gene TRBV9 combines with J gene TRBJ1-4; a weak D match, TRBD1 (5 bases). The V gene's germline CDR1 is SGDLS and CDR2 YYNGEE. This CDR3 spans 14 amino acids. V lost 0 bases and J 4 bases, leaving 7 bases between the germline ends. The CDR3 is CASSVGQGNEKLFF. The CDR3 DNA reads as TGTGCCAGCAGCGTAGGGCAGGGTAATGAAAAACTGTTTTTT.

The rearrangement uses TRBV2 and TRBJ2-2; TRBD2 agrees at 11 bases. The CDR3 contains 16 residues. The V segment lost 6 bases and the J segment 4 bases; nucleotides outside the gene matches: 7. The germline V gene encodes CDR1 SNHLY and CDR2 FYNNEI. The CDR3 nucleotides read TGTGCCAGCAGCGAACTAGCGGGAGCGAGCACCGGGGAGCTGTTTTTT. Amino acids: CASSELAGASTGELFF. The variable domain in full, with the rest retrieved from reference TRBV2 and TRBJ2-2, is EPEVTQTPSHQVTQMGQEVILRCVPISNHLYFYWYRQILGQKVEFLVSFYNNEISEKSEIFDDQFSVERPDGSNFTLKIRSTKLEDSAMYFCASSELAGASTGELFFGEGSRLTVL.

The genes are TRBV13 and TRBJ2-7; 7 bases line up with TRBD2. Germline loops: CDR1 PRHDT, CDR2 FYEKMQ (reference sequence). The V and J ends lost 6 bases and 1 base, in that order; junction bases with no gene match: 6. The CDR3 has 14 amino acids. This CDR3 is CASSDGGKSYEQYF. In DNA form, the CDR3 reads TGTGCCAGCAGTGACGGGGGGAAGTCCTACGAGCAGTACTTC.